Detailed here is one T cell receptor beta chain. Its recognized antigen is unknown. Qualities for individual bases were not recorded, and no much larger clone is one base off. CDR1 ENHRY and CDR2 SYGVKD are derived from the germline V gene. The CDR3 numbers 14 residues from cysteine through phenylalanine. Only the CDR3 portion is preserved as DNA: 42 bases, with reading frame beginning at the first base. Germline trimming amounts to 3 bases on V and 11 bases on J, with 10 as the count of junction bases outside the gene matches. At diagnosis, tumor, uninvolved tumor-adjacent lung and peripheral blood were collected and then preserved as a mix of FFPE and fresh-frozen material. For TCR repertoire profiling, blood samples were analyzed in the form of peripheral blood mononuclear cells. The immunoSEQ Assay was used to sequence TCR beta CDR3 regions from DNA. The paper's data handling went like this. T cell density was computed as TCR beta template counts normalized to usable DNA estimated by amplifying housekeeping genes. Using the preseqR package, richness was estimated by extrapolating to 120,000 templates for tissue samples and 400,000 templates for PBMC samples. Clonality was calculated as one minus Pielou's evenness. Tissue-enriched TCRs were identified through differential abundance testing performed on productive amino-acid clonotypes, with a minimum total count of 5 and an alpha of 0.1. Repertoire overlap between compartments was quantified with the Jaccard Index and Morisita Overlap Index. TCR beta CDR3s were clustered by GLIPH together with public tetramer-defined viral CDR3s, and at least three viral sequences plus V-gene enrichment were required for viral motifs. TCRdb carries this immuneACCESS record with in-frame sequences only. Its versions omit some clonotypes, under half of them owing to an unresolved V gene in the studies checked, with the rest unexplained. V, J and clone size are those of that table, while D and trimming were read from the DNA. Present in this sample are about 52,000 clones, approximately 90% of which were seen just once. The ten most abundant clones make up roughly 18% of the sample.

The sample originates from a study of T cells in localized non-small cell lung cancer (dated by TCRdb to the early 2020s). About the investigation overall: The study analyzed T cell repertoires of a few hundred early-stage NSCLC patients, comparing tumors and uninvolved tumor-adjacent lungs. The cohort consisted of roughly 240 treatment-naive NSCLC patients whose localized lung tumors had been resected. NSCLC patients had a mean age of roughly 69 years, and more than 120 were male and 107 female.

Beyond this particular receptor, the publication reports: Because multi-region tumor sequencing was not performed, intratumor heterogeneity could not be ruled out. Uninvolved tumor-adjacent lung showed the highest T cell clonality, higher than tumor, which suggests more focused antigenic responses in the uninvolved tumor-adjacent lung. Longer overall survival was associated with higher T cell density in blood, whereas shorter survival was associated with higher clonality in adjacent lung. A median of roughly 58 of the top 100 tumor clones were detected in paired uninvolved adjacent lung, and 28 of these tumor clones were also found among the top 100 clones of the paired uninvolved adjacent lung. Since the design was exploratory, TCR variables were selected using unadjusted p-values with no false-discovery rate correction.

The receptor chain draws on TRBV10-3 and TRBJ2-3, with TRBD1 matching 8 junction bases. This TCR was recovered from a male donor aged 60 or over with stage III squamous cell lung carcinoma. The specimen was peripheral blood, collected before any cancer treatment. The encoded CDR3 is CAISEQGQALGQYF. The sequence in DNA is TGTGCCATCAGTGAACAGGGACAGGCTCTGGGGCAGTATTTT.